Each of the 30 T cell receptor beta chains below was sequenced from the same sample in a study of OX40 agonist ivuxolimab in advanced cancers. Preparation of the library involved the immunoSEQ multiplex PCR assay. Imported from immuneACCESS, the table was reduced by TCRdb to in-frame sequences with V and J called. These copies leave out some clones; in studies compared against another copy, an unresolved V gene accounts for under half, and the cause of the remainder is not known. This sample gives fewer than 25,000 clones in total; 83% of them show up just once. The ten largest clones add up to 6.5% to 9.5% of the sample. Sequences were derived from CD4+ or CD8+ T cells sorted from blood, sampled in a trial of the OX40 agonist ivuxolimab. These receptors were collected from an adult with an advanced solid tumor such as melanoma, head and neck, liver or kidney cancer.

The table lists this clone with a count of one. The chain combines TRBV5-4 with TRBJ2-7; D is undetermined. Germline V gene sequence: CDR1 SGHNT, CDR2 YYREEE (reference sequence). The CDR3 is 11 amino acids. With 0 bases removed from V and 7 bases from J, the gap between germline ends came to 5 bases. CDR3 in amino acids: CASSLGKEQYF. CDR3 DNA sequence: TGTGCCAGCAGCTTGGGGAAAGAGCAGTACTTC.

The chain links TRBV6-1 to TRBJ2-5, with D perhaps matching TRBD1 (5 bases). This CDR3 has 13 amino acids. Germline CDR1 reads MNHNS; CDR2 reads SASEGT. V was pared by 7 bases and J by 4 bases, with 13 bases between. This CDR3 is CASTPRVGETQYF. As DNA, the CDR3 is TGTGCCAGCACCCCCAGGGTTGGAGAGACCCAGTACTTC.

This chain connects TRBV7-9 to TRBJ1-2; 7 nucleotides agree with TRBD1. V shed 4 bases and J 8 bases; nucleotides not matched to a gene: 22. Germline CDR1 is SEHNR and CDR2 is FQNEAQ (reference sequence). The CDR3 spans 18 residues. In DNA form, the CDR3 reads TGTGCCAGCAGCTCCACTGACAGGGAGACTGTCCCTGGTTGGGGCTACACCTTC. Translated, it gives CASSSTDRETVPGWGYTF.

This chain joins TRBV27 and TRBJ2-3; maybe TRBD2 (5 bases). CDR1 and CDR2 (germline): MNHEY, SMNVEV (reference sequence). The CDR3 consists of 15 residues. The germline V and J ends were trimmed by 5 bases and 1 base, with 13 bases remaining between them. CDR3 sequence reads: CASSVRARGTDTQYF. The CDR3 DNA follows: TGTGCCAGCAGTGTTAGGGCGCGGGGCACAGATACGCAGTATTTT.

The chain links TRBV13 to TRBJ1-6; D unclear. This CDR3 region has 15 residues. Germline CDR1 reads PRHDT; CDR2 reads FYEKMQ (reference sequence). V gave up 3 bases and J gave up 8 bases, with 14 bases separating them. CDR3 region: CASSFSPGDYSPLHF. CDR3 coding DNA: TGTGCCAGCAGCTTCTCTCCAGGTGATTATTCACCCCTCCACTTT. The whole variable domain, remainder taken from reference TRBV13 and TRBJ1-6, is AAGVIQSPRHLIKEKRETATLKCYPIPRHDTVYWYQQGPGQDPQFLISFYEKMQSDKGSIPDRFSAQQFSDYHSELNMSSLELGDSALYFCASSFSPGDYSPLHFGNGTRLTVT.

By frequency in the sample, this clone is medium-sized. The rearrangement uses TRBV7-9 and TRBJ1-4; 8 bases fit TRBD1. The CDR3 is 15 residues long. Germline assignment: CDR1 SEHNR and CDR2 FQNEAQ (reference sequence). J lost 8 bases, V lost 3 bases, and 8 bases had no gene match. CDR3 in DNA: TGTGCCAGCAGCTTTAAGACAGGGGAGGAAGAAAAACTGTTTTTT. Residues: CASSFKTGEEEKLFF.

The rearrangement joins TRBV5-6 to TRBJ1-5; the match to TRBD1 covers 11 bases. This CDR3 region has 15 residues. From germline, CDR1 is SGHDT and CDR2 YYEEEE. The ends lost 5 bases at V and 6 bases at J; junction bases unmatched: 7. The CDR3 reads CASSWGQGVTQPQHF. The CDR3 coding sequence is TGTGCCAGCAGTTGGGGACAGGGGGTTACTCAGCCCCAGCATTTT.

J is TRBJ2-5 and V is TRBV27; D possibly matches TRBD1 or TRBD2 (5 bases each). CDR3 length equals 12 residues. The germline CDR1 and CDR2 sequences are MNHEY and SMNVEV (reference sequence). The germline V and J ends were trimmed by 2 bases and 5 bases, with 6 bases remaining between them. The CDR3 sequence is CASSLEGETQYF. The CDR3 coding sequence is TGTGCCAGCAGTTTAGAGGGGGAGACCCAGTACTTC.

This clone has a handful of counts. J is TRBJ1-2 and V is TRBV13, with unresolved D. Germline loops: CDR1 PRHDT, CDR2 FYEKMQ (reference sequence). The CDR3 is made up of 11 amino acids. Trimming left V 2 bases short and J 2 bases short, with 0 bases between. The CDR3 nucleotides read TGTGCCAGCAGCTTAAACTATGGCTACACCTTC. This codes for CASSLNYGYTF.

The rearrangement links TRBV9 to TRBJ1-4; perhaps TRBD1 as D (5 bases). V lost 3 bases and J 5 bases, leaving 11 bases between the germline ends. Germline assignment: CDR1 SGDLS and CDR2 YYNGEE. CDR3 length: 14 amino acids. The CDR3 protein is CASSAPGGNEKLFF. The CDR3 DNA sequence: TGTGCCAGCAGCGCCCCCGGGGGGAATGAAAAACTGTTTTTT.

The gene calls are TRBV23-1 and TRBJ1-1; D gene uncertain. TRBV23-1 counts as an open reading frame of uncertain function. The CDR3 is 12 amino acids. The V end lost 10 bases, the J end lost 1 base, and 10 bases lay between the germline ends. CDR3 DNA: TGCGCCAAAATGACGGCGAACACTGAAGCTTTCTTT. It yields the protein CAKMTANTEAFF.

The V call is TRBV6-5, the J call TRBJ2-6; weak D call: TRBD1 (6 bases). Trimming took 5 bases from V and 4 from J, leaving 12 bases between them. Germline CDR1 reads MNHEY; CDR2 reads SVGAGI. The length of the CDR3 is 15 residues. This CDR3 reads CASSTRGSGANVLTF. The DNA of the CDR3 is TGTGCCAGCAGTACCAGGGGTTCAGGGGCCAACGTCCTGACTTTC.

The V gene is TRBV12-5, the J gene TRBJ1-3; no clear D. Between the trimmed V and J ends, which lost 5 bases and 1 base, there was a span of 12 bases. Germline V gene sequence: CDR1 LGHNT, CDR2 FRNRAP. CDR3 length equals 15 residues. CDR3 in amino acids: CASGDQYGSGNTIYF. The CDR3 region has the DNA TGTGCTAGTGGTGACCAATACGGGTCTGGAAACACCATATATTTT.

The J gene is TRBJ2-5, the V gene TRBV4-3; D call uncertain. This CDR3 is built from 16 residues. Looked up from germline, CDR1 is LGHNA and CDR2 is YSLEER. V was cut by 0 bases and J by 4 bases, with 15 bases left in between. CDR3 in amino acids: CASSQDRNQRGETQYF. Here the CDR3 DNA reads TGCGCCAGCAGCCAAGATCGCAATCAGCGCGGAGAGACCCAGTACTTC.

The rearrangement uses TRBV2 and TRBJ1-5, with unresolved D. The CDR3 sequence is 14 residues long. Trimming took 6 bases from V and 2 from J, leaving 11 bases between them. Germline loops: CDR1 SNHLY, CDR2 FYNNEI. The DNA for the CDR3 is TGTGCCAGCAGCATAGGGCTGGGCAATCAGCCCCAGCATTTT. It is translated as CASSIGLGNQPQHF.

This sequence joins TRBV6-1 and TRBJ1-1; tentatively, D is TRBD1 (6 bases). The CDR3 runs to 14 residues. Deletions cut 8 bases from V and 1 base from J, with 14 bases between. Per the germline V gene, CDR1 is MNHNS and CDR2 is SASEGT. The CDR3 DNA follows: TGTGCCAGCCCGGGACACCGGCGGAACACTGAAGCTTTCTTT. This translates into CASPGHRRNTEAFF.

DNA for the CDR3: TGTGCCAGCAGCCTCACCCAAGGGACGTTACAGCCCCAGCATTTT. It is translated as CASSLTQGTLQPQHF. The chain couples TRBV7-2 to TRBJ1-5, with D possibly being TRBD1 (5 bases). Germline V gene data show CDR1 as SGHTA and CDR2 as FQGNSA. This CDR3 region has 15 residues. Trimming shortened V by 5 bases and J by 7 bases, and 18 bases separated the two germline ends.

The chain combines TRBV7-2 with TRBJ2-1; perhaps D is TRBD1 or TRBD2 (6 bases each). CDR3 length equals 14 residues. V lost 3 bases, J lost 9 bases, and 15 bases lay in between. Germline assignment: CDR1 SGHTA and CDR2 FQGNSA. The CDR3 DNA is TGTGCCAGCAGCTTTGGAGGGGGGCGGGTTGAGCAGTTCTTC. As protein: CASSFGGGRVEQFF.

The V call is TRBV14, the J call TRBJ1-1; D unresolved. This CDR3 comprises 15 residues. Germline V gene data show CDR1 as SGHDN and CDR2 as FVKESK. With 3 bases removed from V and 0 bases from J, the gap between germline ends came to 11 bases. CDR3 amino acids: CASSHYLDLNTEAFF. The DNA for the CDR3 is TGTGCCAGCAGCCATTATCTAGATTTGAACACTGAAGCTTTCTTT.

This chain connects TRBV27 to TRBJ1-3, with D perhaps matching TRBD1 (5 bases). The CDR3 contains 20 residues. Germline V lookup: CDR1 MNHEY, CDR2 SMNVEV (reference sequence). Trimming removed 0 bases from V and 0 bases from J, with 21 bases in between. The CDR3 loop reads CASSLSGNSPGRGSGNTIYF. CDR3 nucleotide sequence: TGTGCCAGCAGTTTATCTGGCAATTCTCCGGGACGCGGCTCTGGAAACACCATATATTTT.

The CDR3 DNA sequence: TGTGCCAGCAGGGCATATGGCTACACCTTC. This gives the protein CASRAYGYTF. The chain has TRBV6-1 and TRBJ1-2; D is uncertain. This CDR3 is built from 10 residues. The V and J ends lost 6 bases and 5 bases respectively, with 4 bases between them. Germline assignment: CDR1 MNHNS and CDR2 SASEGT.

The rearrangement links TRBV7-9 to TRBJ2-1; D gene ambiguous. Germline CDR1 is SEHNR and CDR2 is FQNEAQ (reference sequence). The CDR3 is 16 residues long. V dropped 8 bases and J dropped 3 bases, with 20 bases sitting between them. The CDR3 DNA reads TGTGCCAGCTGGCCCTTGGGTGCCGTGTACTACAATGAGCAGTTCTTC. It translates to CASWPLGAVYYNEQFF. The variable domain in full, completed from reference TRBV7-9 and TRBJ2-1, reads DTGVSQNPRHKITKRGQNVTFRCDPISEHNRLYWYRQTLGQGPEFLTYFQNEAQLEKSRLLSDRFSAERPKGSFSTLEIQRTEQGDSAMYLCASWPLGAVYYNEQFFGPGTRLTVL.

This chain joins TRBV7-9 and TRBJ1-1; unclear D gene. In germline, CDR1 is SEHNR, CDR2 FQNEAQ (reference sequence). Trimming left V 5 bases short and J 2 bases short, with 12 bases between. The CDR3 is 14 residues long. CDR3 residues: CASSATVVNTEAFF. CDR3 nucleotide sequence: TGTGCCAGCAGCGCTACAGTTGTAAACACTGAAGCTTTCTTT.

The V call is TRBV9, the J call TRBJ2-5; D may be TRBD2 (6 bases). The germline gives CDR1 SGDLS, CDR2 YYNGEE. This CDR3 spans 14 amino acids. V dropped 0 bases and J dropped 2 bases, with 8 bases sitting between them. CDR3 residues: CASSVDGTQETQYF. CDR3 bases: TGTGCCAGCAGCGTAGATGGGACTCAAGAGACCCAGTACTTC.

This chain joins TRBV4-3 and TRBJ2-5, with D possibly TRBD1 on 6 matching bases. The closer fit of TRBJ2-7 to the DNA end suggests the J call may be wrong. Germline V gene lookup returns CDR1 LGHNA and CDR2 YSLEER. This CDR3 is 14 amino acids long. The CDR3 DNA follows: TGCGCCAGCAGCCAAGAACAGGGAAATGGCGAGCAGTACTTC. It yields the protein CASSQEQGNGEQYF.

The gene calls are TRBV4-1 and TRBJ2-2; 7 nucleotides match TRBD1. The CDR3 loop spans 16 amino acids. V lost 1 base, J lost 0 bases, and 2 bases stayed unmatched. Germline CDR1 is MGHRA and CDR2 is YSYEKL. The CDR3 nucleotides are TGCGCCAGCAGCCAAGCCGGGACAGCGAACACCGGGGAGCTGTTTTTT. Amino acids: CASSQAGTANTGELFF.

This clone has just one count. J is TRBJ1-6 and V is TRBV27; 9 nucleotides agree with TRBD1. Germline lookup yields CDR1 MNHEY and CDR2 SMNVEV (reference sequence). V dropped 2 bases and J dropped 10; count of bases not matched to a gene: 3. This CDR3 is built from 14 residues. Written as DNA, the CDR3 is TGTGCCAGCAGTTTAGGACAGGGGCTCTCACCCCTCCACTTT. The encoded protein is CASSLGQGLSPLHF.

The chain combines TRBV4-1 with TRBJ2-7, with D unclear. Trimming shortened V by 1 base and J by 1 base, and 8 bases separated the two germline ends. The CDR3 spans 14 residues. Germline V lookup: CDR1 MGHRA, CDR2 YSYEKL. The CDR3 loop is CASSQGPFSYEQYF. The CDR3 DNA reads as TGCGCCAGCAGCCAAGGGCCCTTTTCCTACGAGCAGTACTTC.

The rearrangement joins TRBV29-1 to TRBJ1-4; 10 bases are a match to TRBD1. CDR3 size: 12 residues. Germline V gene data show CDR1 as SQVTM and CDR2 as ANQGSEA. The V gene end was trimmed by 7 bases and the J gene end by 8 bases; junction bases not matched to a gene: 4. The CDR3 nucleotides read TGCAGCGGGACAGGGGGTGGCGAAAAACTGTTTTTT. This gives the protein CSGTGGGEKLFF.

The V and J genes are TRBV7-2 and TRBJ2-5; 12 positions agree with TRBD2. The CDR3 contains 16 residues. Trimming took 3 bases from V and 5 from J; bases not matched to a gene: 7. Germline V lookup: CDR1 SGHTA, CDR2 FQGNSA. Written as DNA, the CDR3 is TGTGCCAGCAGCTTCCCGCGGACTAGCGGGGACGAGACCCAGTACTTC. Residues: CASSFPRTSGDETQYF.